This T cell receptor (beta chain) was observed in a study of cytotoxic CD8 clonotypes in ibrutinib-treated CLL. About the study: IGHV unmutated about 17; relapsed/refractory around twelve; treatment-naive approximately 15. Study findings and constraints: Upon ibrutinib response clonality rose, and upon progression it fell back toward baseline. Progressing and sustained-remission patients had different sampling times. In comparison with age-matched healthy donors, baseline clonality was higher and tracked circulating CD8+ T-cell counts.

With regard to this clone: The antigen is unknown.

V was trimmed by 8 bases and J by 4 bases, leaving 20 bases between them. Germline CDR1 and CDR2: SNHLY and FYNNEI. The CDR3 covers 15 residues. Here immunoSEQ multiplex PCR was the method, and the copy in TCRdb shows in-frame clones only, minus some. In the table there are approximately 70,000 clones, less than 95% of which are singletons. This chain connects TRBV2 to TRBJ1-2, with a possible D match to TRBD1 (6 bases). The origin of this receptor is a human donor with chronic lymphocytic leukemia. The sequencing used PBMCs, collected after 12 months of ibrutinib treatment. The CDR3 sequence is CASRLGSGQFYGYTF. Written as DNA, the CDR3 is TGTGCCAGCCGACTGGGATCTGGACAGTTCTATGGCTACACCTTC.